This TCR beta chain was captured by sequencing in a study of blood T cell repertoires in COVID-19. In the study overall: The study drew acute and convalescent COVID-19 samples from the United States, Italy and Spain.

Sequenced by immunoSEQ multiplex PCR; TCRdb stores in-frame clones only, minus some. The sample lists around 260,000 clones; around 90% were seen once. Ages ranged from about 18 to 89 years, with residence in around 24 US areas. The study assigned cohorts using participant-reported clinical history. Resolution of symptoms, clearance, or two negative PCRs was present in recovered Cohort 3 donors. The sequenced sample was PBMCs or T cells enriched from blood (not recorded which). The receptor's source is a woman aged 30 to 39 who had recovered from COVID-19.

The CDR3 DNA reads as TGTGCCAGTTCGGACAGGACAACCTATGGCTACACCTTC. Amino acid sequence: CASSDRTTYGYTF. V gene TRBV27 combines with J gene TRBJ1-2; 7 positions agree with TRBD1. The CDR3 has 13 amino acids. The junction had 8 bases not matched to a gene; V was cut back by 9 bases and J by 4 bases. Germline V CDR1 and CDR2: MNHEY, SMNVEV (reference sequence).